This is a list of T cell receptor beta chains from one sample in a study of Graves' ophthalmopathy and Graves' hyperthyroidism. TCRdb redid the calling of the multiplex PCR reads with MiXCR, one entry per CDR3 protein. In the table there are about 590,000 distinct CDR3 sequences, less than 45% of which are singletons. Sequences were obtained from peripheral blood or thyroid tissue (not recorded which). Source of these receptors: an adult man with Graves' hyperthyroidism. Both conserved end residues are part of each CDR3. Each record gives: D gene, clone size, J gene, V gene, CDR3 protein, CDR3 DNA. The D gene is left open where the match is weak. Clone sizes are given selectively: once, few, many, or a class where the clone is expanded.

TRBD2 | many | TRBJ2-7 | TRBV20-1 | CSAPSLTSGSSYEQYF | TGCAGTGCTCCCTCCCTGACTAGCGGGAGCTCCTACGAGCAGTACTTC
. | few | TRBJ2-3 | TRBV7-2 | CASSLMGPTDTQYF | TGTGCCAGCAGCTTAATGGGACCCACAGATACGCAGTATTTT
. | few | TRBJ1-1 | TRBV5-1 | CASSMAFMNTEAFF | TGCGCCAGCAGCATGGCATTCATGAACACTGAAGCTTTCTTT
TRBD1 | . | TRBJ1-4 | TRBV10-3 | CAISAGGEGEKLFF | TGTGCCATCAGTGCAGGGGGCGAGGGGGAAAAACTGTTTTTT
. | few | TRBJ2-5 | TRBV28 | CASSRAGRETQYF | TGTGCCAGCAGTAGGGCGGGACGAGAGACCCAGTACTTC
. | many | TRBJ1-6 | TRBV9 | CASSVGSGSNSPLHF | TGTGCCAGCAGCGTAGGTTCAGGGAGTAATTCACCCCTCCACTTT
. | many | TRBJ1-3 | TRBV10-3 | CAISRDLGGISGNTIYF | TGTGCCATCAGTCGTGACCTAGGGGGGATCTCTGGAAACACCATATATTTT
. | . | TRBJ1-3 | TRBV13 | CASTQGIGGITIYF | TGTGCCAGCACTCAGGGGATAGGGGGGATCACCATATATTTT
. | . | TRBJ2-5 | TRBV10-3 | CASGTLGFQETQYF | TGTGCCAGCGGGACTCTGGGGTTCCAAGAGACCCAGTACTTC
. | . | TRBJ1-3 | TRBV4-1 | CASSQDPSGVSSGNTIYF | TGCGCCAGCAGCCAAGACCCCTCAGGGGTAAGCTCTGGAAACACCATATATTTT
. | . | TRBJ2-1 | TRBV20-1 | CSAREGFANEQFF | TGCAGTGCTAGAGAGGGGTTCGCCAATGAGCAGTTCTTC
. | . | TRBJ2-7 | TRBV2 | CASSEVAGTYEQYF | TGTGCCAGCAGTGAAGTTGCGGGTACATACGAGCAGTACTTC
. | many | TRBJ2-7 | TRBV12-3/TRBV12-4 | CASSATGPLGEQYF | TGTGCCAGCAGTGCAACGGGCCCACTGGGCGAGCAGTACTTC
. | many | TRBJ2-7 | TRBV7-9 | CASSSSSQVTSYEQYF | TGTGCCAGCAGCTCCAGTTCGCAGGTGACCTCCTACGAGCAGTACTTC
. | many | TRBJ2-3 | TRBV7-9 | CASNLDREDTQYF | TGTGCCAGCAACCTCGACCGGGAAGATACGCAGTATTTT
. | many | TRBJ1-4 | TRBV14 | CASSHDRINEKLFF | TGTGCCAGCAGCCACGACAGAATTAATGAAAAACTGTTTTTT
TRBD1 | many | TRBJ1-2 | TRBV7-2 | CASSLDRGGLGYTF | TGTGCCAGCAGCCTGGACAGGGGTGGCTTGGGCTACACCTTC
. | . | TRBJ1-2 | TRBV29-1 | CSAGTSGGYTF | TGCAGCGCTGGGACTAGCGGGGGCTACACCTTC
TRBD2 | once | TRBJ2-1 | TRBV2 | CASNSVTSGDYNEQFF | TGTGCCAGCAATTCTGTCACTAGCGGGGACTACAATGAGCAGTTCTTC
TRBD2 | . | TRBJ2-5 | TRBV10-3 | CAISGDPGLAGWGQETQYF | TGTGCCATCAGTGGGGATCCGGGACTAGCTGGGTGGGGACAAGAGACCCAGTACTTC
TRBD2 | . | TRBJ2-5 | TRBV7-2 | CASSGRSSGVQETQYF | TGTGCCAGCAGCGGGCGATCTAGCGGAGTACAAGAGACCCAGTACTTC
. | few | TRBJ2-7 | TRBV11-2 | CASSFGGNSYEQYF | TGTGCCAGCAGCTTTGGGGGGAACTCCTACGAGCAGTACTTC
. | many | TRBJ1-2 | TRBV11-2 | CASSLFGGLNYGYTF | TGTGCCAGCAGCTTATTCGGCGGTTTAAACTATGGCTACACCTTC
TRBD1 | . | TRBJ2-7 | TRBV29-1 | CSGTGGSYEQYF | TGCAGCGGGACAGGGGGATCCTACGAGCAGTACTTC
. | . | TRBJ2-7 | TRBV6-5 | CASSRRTGMQSYEQYF | TGTGCCAGCAGTCGAAGAACAGGGATGCAGAGCTACGAGCAGTACTTC
. | . | TRBJ2-3 | TRBV12-3/TRBV12-4 | CASSLTSLADTQYF | TGTGCCAGCAGTTTAACTAGTTTGGCAGATACGCAGTATTTT
TRBD1 | many | TRBJ1-6 | TRBV6-1 | CASVTGVNSPLHF | TGTGCCAGTGTGACAGGGGTCAATTCACCCCTCCACTTT
. | many | TRBJ2-7 | TRBV7-6 | CASSLGSLFNEQYF | TGTGCCAGCAGCTTAGGATCCCTATTTAACGAGCAGTACTTC